This T cell receptor (beta chain) was profiled in a study of OX40 agonist ivuxolimab in advanced cancers. Study-level results: With doses of 0.1 to 3.0 mg/kg, CD4+ and CD8+ blood T cells had undergone clonal expansion by week 6.

This table comes from immunoSEQ multiplex PCR, and its TCRdb copy is limited to in-frame clones, with some not included. The sample gives under 85,000 clones, over 85% of which show up once; approximately 9.9% is in the top ten. The CDR3 is 13 residues long. The germline V gene has CDR1 MNHNY and CDR2 SVGAGI (reference sequence). Trimming stripped 5 bases from V and 4 bases from J, with 11 bases between. Concerning this clone: Its target is unknown.

Sequencing was performed on CD4+ or CD8+ T cells sorted from blood, taken in a trial of the OX40 agonist ivuxolimab. The rearrangement links TRBV6-6 to TRBJ1-2, with D perhaps TRBD1 (5 bases). The clonotype was recovered from an adult with an advanced solid tumor such as melanoma, head and neck, liver or kidney cancer. CDR3 protein: CASSDQGGYGYTF. DNA of the CDR3: TGTGCCAGCAGTGACCAGGGTGGCTATGGCTACACCTTC.